This T cell receptor beta chain comes out of a study of blood T cell repertoires in COVID-19. Looking at the study overall: Donors in the United States, Italy and Spain gave samples during acute or convalescent COVID-19. From T cells, B-cell-depleted T cells, or PBMCs came the material, which was cDNA or gDNA.

Trimming stripped 5 bases from V and 5 bases from J, with 12 bases between. The germline CDR1 and CDR2 sequences are SEHNR and FQNEAQ (reference sequence). This CDR3 comprises 13 residues. Source study methods: Scientists estimated how many nucleated cells there were by amplifying reference gene primers. Libraries were prepared by immunoSEQ multiplex PCR; TCRdb keeps only in-frame clonotypes and omits some of them. Clone size and the V and J calls come from that table; the DNA yielded D and trimming. This sample has around 50,000 clones, with 87% found just once. The chain combines TRBV7-9 with TRBJ1-1; the D gene is possibly TRBD1 (6 bases). The sample comprised peripheral blood. The receptor comes from a man aged 45-60 years with active COVID-19. CDR3 DNA sequence: TGTGCCAGCAGCCTGACCCAGGGGACTGAAGCTTTCTTT. Encoded protein: CASSLTQGTEAFF.